Listed below are T cell receptor beta chains from one sample, sequenced in a study of shared clonotypes between healthy human individuals. Here immunoSEQ multiplex PCR was the method, and the copy in TCRdb shows in-frame clones only, minus some. The sample carries roughly 2.5 million clones, approximately 94% recorded once. The material sequenced was naive CD4+ T cells sorted from blood. Receptors originate from a man in his late teens or twenties in good health. Each CDR3 is given with its conserved first and last residue. A D gene is named only where the DNA matches it firmly. The size of a clone is reported for some rows only, either as once, few or many, or as a class for expanded clones.

CDR3 length: 20; clone size: .; V gene: TRBV9; J gene: TRBJ2-5; D gene: .; CDR3 protein: CASPDAPPYPCAGRIETQYF; CDR3 DNA: TGTGCCAGCCCCGACGCCCCTCCTTATCCGTGTGCGGGGCGAATAGAGACCCAGTACTTC
CDR3 length: 15; clone size: .; V gene: TRBV19; J gene: TRBJ1-5; D gene: .; CDR3 protein: CASSAQQGGNQPQHF; CDR3 DNA: TGTGCCAGTAGTGCCCAACAGGGAGGCAATCAGCCCCAGCATTTT
CDR3 length: 16; clone size: .; V gene: TRBV7-9; J gene: TRBJ2-3; D gene: TRBD2; CDR3 protein: CASSRTSGGSTDTQYF; CDR3 DNA: TGTGCCAGCAGTAGAACTAGCGGGGGGTCCACAGATACGCAGTATTTT
CDR3 length: 14; clone size: .; V gene: TRBV7-8; J gene: TRBJ1-1; D gene: .; CDR3 protein: CASSLQGQGTEAFF; CDR3 DNA: TGTGCCAGCAGCCTACAGGGTCAGGGCACTGAAGCTTTCTTT
CDR3 length: 15; clone size: .; V gene: TRBV2; J gene: TRBJ2-5; D gene: .; CDR3 protein: CASGRVWGSQETQYF; CDR3 DNA: TGTGCCAGCGGGCGGGTGTGGGGGTCCCAAGAGACCCAGTACTTC
CDR3 length: 13; clone size: .; V gene: TRBV19; J gene: TRBJ2-4; D gene: .; CDR3 protein: CASSIFEGNIQYF; CDR3 DNA: TGTGCCAGTAGTATTTTTGAGGGAAACATTCAGTACTTC
CDR3 length: 15; clone size: .; V gene: TRBV5-6; J gene: TRBJ2-6; D gene: .; CDR3 protein: CASRHDNAGANVLTF; CDR3 DNA: TGTGCCAGCAGGCACGACAACGCCGGGGCCAACGTCCTGACTTTC
CDR3 length: 14; clone size: .; V gene: TRBV5-6; J gene: TRBJ2-7; D gene: .; CDR3 protein: CASSLKGLGMEQYF; CDR3 DNA: TGTGCCAGCAGCTTGAAGGGGTTAGGGATGGAGCAGTACTTC
CDR3 length: 15; clone size: .; V gene: TRBV5-1; J gene: TRBJ1-1; D gene: .; CDR3 protein: CASSPTGRTNTEAFF; CDR3 DNA: TGCGCCAGCAGCCCGACGGGACGGACGAACACTGAAGCTTTCTTT
CDR3 length: 15; clone size: .; V gene: TRBV5-1; J gene: TRBJ2-5; D gene: .; CDR3 protein: CASSLASAGPEGQYF; CDR3 DNA: TGCGCCAGCAGCTTGGCCTCGGCAGGCCCAGAGGGCCAGTACTTC
CDR3 length: 14; clone size: .; V gene: TRBV6-5; J gene: TRBJ1-4; D gene: TRBD1; CDR3 protein: CASSYGDSNERLFF; CDR3 DNA: TGTGCCAGCAGTTACGGGGACAGTAATGAAAGACTGTTTTTT
CDR3 length: 17; clone size: .; V gene: TRBV28; J gene: TRBJ2-6; D gene: .; CDR3 protein: CASSFMAGNAGANVLTF; CDR3 DNA: TGTGCCAGCAGTTTTATGGCAGGGAATGCTGGGGCCAACGTCCTGACTTTC
CDR3 length: 14; clone size: .; V gene: TRBV6-1; J gene: TRBJ2-7; D gene: TRBD2; CDR3 protein: CASTIGGSSYEQYF; CDR3 DNA: TGTGCCAGCACGATAGGCGGGAGCTCCTACGAGCAGTACTTC
CDR3 length: 18; clone size: .; V gene: TRBV5-4; J gene: TRBJ2-6; D gene: .; CDR3 protein: CASSLTSTAYSGANVLTF; CDR3 DNA: TGTGCCAGCAGCTTAACATCGACAGCTTACTCTGGGGCCAACGTCCTGACTTTC
CDR3 length: 17; clone size: .; V gene: TRBV5-1; J gene: TRBJ1-4; D gene: TRBD1; CDR3 protein: CASSLDAPGTGSEKLFF; CDR3 DNA: TGCGCCAGCAGCTTGGACGCCCCCGGGACAGGGAGTGAAAAACTGTTTTTT
CDR3 length: 15; clone size: .; V gene: TRBV5-4; J gene: TRBJ1-6; D gene: TRBD1; CDR3 protein: CASSKGGQAGSPLHF; CDR3 DNA: TGTGCCAGCAGCAAGGGGGGACAGGCGGGCTCACCCCTCCACTTT
CDR3 length: 13; clone size: .; V gene: TRBV29-1; J gene: TRBJ2-5; D gene: TRBD1; CDR3 protein: CSVRTGARETQYF; CDR3 DNA: TGCAGCGTTCGGACAGGGGCGCGGGAGACCCAGTACTTC
CDR3 length: 15; clone size: .; V gene: TRBV6-5; J gene: TRBJ2-3; D gene: TRBD1; CDR3 protein: CASRARTGSTDTQYF; CDR3 DNA: TGTGCCAGCAGGGCTAGGACAGGCTCCACAGATACGCAGTATTTT
CDR3 length: 14; clone size: once; V gene: TRBV7-2; J gene: TRBJ2-3; D gene: .; CDR3 protein: CASSYLPSTDTQYF; CDR3 DNA: TGTGCCAGCAGCTATCTTCCTAGCACAGATACGCAGTATTTT
CDR3 length: 12; clone size: .; V gene: TRBV2; J gene: TRBJ2-1; D gene: .; CDR3 protein: CASRQEYNEQFF; CDR3 DNA: TGTGCCAGCAGACAGGAATACAATGAGCAGTTCTTC
CDR3 length: 13; clone size: few; V gene: TRBV30; J gene: TRBJ1-5; D gene: .; CDR3 protein: CAWSTREDQPQHF; CDR3 DNA: TGTGCCTGGAGTACCAGGGAGGATCAGCCCCAGCATTTT
CDR3 length: 15; clone size: .; V gene: TRBV30; J gene: TRBJ2-1; D gene: TRBD2; CDR3 protein: CAWSGRRGVNNEQFF; CDR3 DNA: TGTGCCTGGAGCGGACGGCGGGGGGTCAACAATGAGCAGTTCTTC
CDR3 length: 16; clone size: .; V gene: TRBV28; J gene: TRBJ1-5; D gene: .; CDR3 protein: CASSPLSRAPGGPQHF; CDR3 DNA: TGTGCCAGCAGTCCCCTATCCCGGGCCCCCGGGGGACCCCAGCATTTT
CDR3 length: 16; clone size: .; V gene: TRBV6-5; J gene: TRBJ2-7; D gene: .; CDR3 protein: CASSYSGQGLFYEQYF; CDR3 DNA: TGTGCCAGCAGTTACTCGGGGCAGGGCCTTTTCTACGAGCAGTACTTC
CDR3 length: 13; clone size: .; V gene: TRBV5-4; J gene: TRBJ1-2; D gene: .; CDR3 protein: CASSPRDAYGYTF; CDR3 DNA: TGTGCCAGCAGCCCCAGGGACGCCTATGGCTACACCTTC
CDR3 length: 16; clone size: once; V gene: TRBV10-2; J gene: TRBJ2-7; D gene: TRBD2; CDR3 protein: CASSEWRLAGTYEQYF; CDR3 DNA: TGCGCCAGCAGTGAGTGGCGGCTAGCGGGGACCTACGAGCAGTACTTC
CDR3 length: 14; clone size: .; V gene: TRBV25-1; J gene: TRBJ1-1; D gene: TRBD1; CDR3 protein: CASRGQGGGTEAFF; CDR3 DNA: TGTGCCAGCCGCGGACAGGGGGGAGGAACTGAAGCTTTCTTT
CDR3 length: 14; clone size: .; V gene: TRBV10-3; J gene: TRBJ1-2; D gene: .; CDR3 protein: CAISALDSNYGYTF; CDR3 DNA: TGTGCCATCAGTGCCTTGGACAGCAACTATGGCTACACCTTC
CDR3 length: 14; clone size: .; V gene: TRBV6-1; J gene: TRBJ2-7; D gene: .; CDR3 protein: CASSETEGPYEQYF; CDR3 DNA: TGTGCCAGCAGTGAAACGGAGGGCCCCTACGAGCAGTACTTC
CDR3 length: 12; clone size: .; V gene: TRBV6-6; J gene: TRBJ1-5; D gene: .; CDR3 protein: CASSQGNQPQHF; CDR3 DNA: TGTGCCAGCAGCCAGGGAAATCAGCCCCAGCATTTT
CDR3 length: 17; clone size: once; V gene: TRBV30; J gene: TRBJ2-2; D gene: .; CDR3 protein: CAWSVWGVSGNTGELFF; CDR3 DNA: TGTGCCTGGAGTGTCTGGGGGGTTAGCGGAAACACCGGGGAGCTGTTTTTT
CDR3 length: 14; clone size: .; V gene: TRBV30; J gene: TRBJ2-1; D gene: .; CDR3 protein: CAWSVWGLHNEQFF; CDR3 DNA: TGTGCCTGGAGTGTATGGGGGCTGCACAATGAGCAGTTCTTC
CDR3 length: 13; clone size: .; V gene: TRBV11-2; J gene: TRBJ2-7; D gene: TRBD2; CDR3 protein: CASGGAGGYEQYF; CDR3 DNA: TGTGCCAGCGGGGGAGCGGGGGGCTACGAGCAGTACTTC
CDR3 length: 14; clone size: .; V gene: TRBV28; J gene: TRBJ1-2; D gene: TRBD1; CDR3 protein: CASTQGQRYYGYTF; CDR3 DNA: TGTGCCAGCACCCAGGGACAGAGATACTATGGCTACACCTTC
CDR3 length: 15; clone size: .; V gene: TRBV28; J gene: TRBJ1-2; D gene: .; CDR3 protein: CASSLGSGIQYGYTF; CDR3 DNA: TGTGCCAGCAGTTTGGGGTCCGGGATCCAATATGGCTACACCTTC
CDR3 length: 15; clone size: .; V gene: TRBV30; J gene: TRBJ2-1; D gene: TRBD2; CDR3 protein: CAWSKGVAGANEQFF; CDR3 DNA: TGTGCCTGGAGTAAAGGGGTAGCGGGGGCGAATGAGCAGTTCTTC
CDR3 length: 14; clone size: .; V gene: TRBV5-1; J gene: TRBJ1-1; D gene: TRBD1; CDR3 protein: CASSRTGVITEAFF; CDR3 DNA: TGCGCCAGCAGCCGTACAGGGGTGATCACTGAAGCTTTCTTT
CDR3 length: 16; clone size: .; V gene: TRBV19; J gene: TRBJ1-2; D gene: .; CDR3 protein: CASDVGIPDLYYGYTF; CDR3 DNA: TGTGCCAGTGATGTTGGCATACCGGATCTGTACTATGGCTACACCTTC
CDR3 length: 14; clone size: once; V gene: TRBV5-5; J gene: TRBJ1-1; D gene: .; CDR3 protein: CASSLLAENTEAFF; CDR3 DNA: TGTGCCAGCAGCTTACTCGCAGAGAACACTGAAGCTTTCTTT
CDR3 length: 18; clone size: .; V gene: TRBV11-2; J gene: TRBJ2-7; D gene: TRBD2; CDR3 protein: CASSLVISSSGYSYEQYF; CDR3 DNA: TGTGCCAGCAGCTTAGTGATCAGTTCTAGCGGGTACTCCTACGAGCAGTACTTC
CDR3 length: 14; clone size: .; V gene: TRBV7-9; J gene: TRBJ1-5; D gene: .; CDR3 protein: CASSLSGEGQPQHF; CDR3 DNA: TGTGCCAGCAGCTTATCGGGGGAGGGTCAGCCCCAGCATTTT
CDR3 length: 15; clone size: .; V gene: TRBV5-1; J gene: TRBJ2-2; D gene: .; CDR3 protein: CASRLQRSNTGELFF; CDR3 DNA: TGCGCCAGCAGGCTCCAGAGATCGAACACCGGGGAGCTGTTTTTT
CDR3 length: 12; clone size: .; V gene: TRBV29-1; J gene: TRBJ2-7; D gene: .; CDR3 protein: CSVGTSSYEQYF; CDR3 DNA: TGCAGCGTTGGTACCAGTTCCTACGAGCAGTACTTC
CDR3 length: 15; clone size: .; V gene: TRBV7-7; J gene: TRBJ2-1; D gene: TRBD2; CDR3 protein: CASSLVASGTNEQFF; CDR3 DNA: TGTGCTAGCAGCTTAGTTGCTAGCGGAACCAATGAGCAGTTCTTC
CDR3 length: 13; clone size: .; V gene: TRBV10-1; J gene: TRBJ2-5; D gene: TRBD2; CDR3 protein: CASGTSGTRTQYF; CDR3 DNA: TGCGCCAGCGGGACTAGCGGTACAAGGACCCAGTACTTC
CDR3 length: 15; clone size: .; V gene: TRBV5-6; J gene: TRBJ2-3; D gene: .; CDR3 protein: CASSLRQGMLDTQYF; CDR3 DNA: TGTGCCAGCAGCTTGCGGCAGGGGATGTTGGATACGCAGTATTTT
CDR3 length: 15; clone size: .; V gene: TRBV6-1; J gene: TRBJ1-3; D gene: .; CDR3 protein: CASSEVLERVNTIYF; CDR3 DNA: TGTGCCAGCAGTGAAGTATTGGAACGGGTGAACACCATATATTTT
CDR3 length: 13; clone size: .; V gene: TRBV6-5; J gene: TRBJ1-2; D gene: .; CDR3 protein: CASSLDEFYGYTF; CDR3 DNA: TGTGCCAGCAGTTTAGATGAGTTCTATGGCTACACCTTC
CDR3 length: 16; clone size: .; V gene: TRBV7-9; J gene: TRBJ1-4; D gene: TRBD1; CDR3 protein: CASSLGLGTVFEKLFF; CDR3 DNA: TGTGCCAGCAGCTTAGGGTTAGGGACAGTGTTTGAAAAACTGTTTTTT
CDR3 length: 14; clone size: .; V gene: TRBV19; J gene: TRBJ2-3; D gene: .; CDR3 protein: CASSMSGSGDTQYF; CDR3 DNA: TGTGCCAGTAGTATGTCAGGGTCCGGAGATACGCAGTATTTT
CDR3 length: 15; clone size: .; V gene: TRBV18; J gene: TRBJ2-7; D gene: TRBD1; CDR3 protein: CASSAGTDTSYEQYF; CDR3 DNA: TGTGCCAGCTCGGCCGGGACAGACACCTCCTACGAGCAGTACTTC
CDR3 length: 13; clone size: .; V gene: TRBV4-1; J gene: TRBJ2-5; D gene: .; CDR3 protein: CASSQVHQETQYF; CDR3 DNA: TGCGCCAGCAGCCAAGTGCACCAAGAGACCCAGTACTTC
CDR3 length: 13; clone size: once; V gene: TRBV10-3; J gene: TRBJ1-2; D gene: TRBD1; CDR3 protein: CAISGGQGGGYTF; CDR3 DNA: TGTGCCATCAGTGGGGGACAGGGCGGCGGCTACACCTTC